Listed below are T cell receptor beta chains from one sample, sequenced in a study of neoadjuvant anti-PD-1 for oral cavity cancer. Profiling relied on immunoSEQ multiplex PCR, and the TCRdb table lists in-frame clones only, not all of them. The sample consists of 30,000 to 40,000 clones, around nine tenths of them appearing once. The specimen comprised PBMCs, sampled before nivolumab (anti-PD-1) treatment. These TCRs come from a person between 35 and 79 years old with oral cavity squamous cell carcinoma. Both conserved end residues are part of each CDR3. Expanded clones are given a class, and other clones once, few, many or no size at all.

J,V,size,CDR3
TRBJ2-1,TRBV15,-,CATSRASGGVPNEQFF
TRBJ1-4,TRBV28,-,CASSANEKLFF
TRBJ1-1,TRBV10-3,-,CAISDPQGTEAFF
TRBJ2-1,TRBV7-9,-,CASSLIGVGDEQFF
TRBJ2-7,TRBV5-4,-,CASSEDRDGEQYF
TRBJ2-5,TRBV6-5,-,CASSVGTVRGTQYF
TRBJ1-6,TRBV28,-,CASSPSPGQRNSPLHF
TRBJ2-2,TRBV4-2,medium-sized,CASSHTENTGELFF
TRBJ1-5,TRBV5-5,-,CASSSEGWGNQPQHF
TRBJ1-4,TRBV29-1,-,CSVEVRTATTNEKLFF
TRBJ1-2,TRBV7-9,-,CASSSKVSTYGYTF
TRBJ2-3,TRBV2,-,CASSDPWTDLSTDTQYF
TRBJ2-5,TRBV7-9,-,CASSHRTGGKEETQYF
TRBJ2-5,TRBV7-2,-,CASSLDAASGAGTQYF
TRBJ1-5,TRBV7-2,-,CASSLVRGQPQHF
TRBJ1-1,TRBV7-2,-,CASSLGSGNTEAFF
TRBJ2-7,TRBV6-1,-,CASSEAAGFYEQYF
TRBJ1-1,TRBV7-2,-,CASSLAVGSAVLNTEAFF
TRBJ2-5,TRBV4-2,-,CASSYGTNQETQYF
TRBJ2-1,TRBV4-1,-,CASSNKNEQFF
TRBJ1-3,TRBV5-8,few,CASSLGVSGNTIYF
TRBJ2-7,TRBV5-4,-,CASSLAGTRLAGGPNEQYF
TRBJ2-3,TRBV5-5,few,CASRPAGEGTDTQYF
TRBJ1-3,TRBV7-9,-,CASSFVRDGTNTIYF
TRBJ1-1,TRBV30,-,CAWSIRAGMNTEAFF
TRBJ2-3,TRBV29-1,once,CSVGTGGTDTQYF
TRBJ2-7,TRBV5-8,-,CASSRTGGRYEQYF
TRBJ1-2,TRBV6-4,-,CASQEYRVNYGYTF
TRBJ1-6,TRBV2,-,CASMMTGTTYSPLHF
TRBJ1-1,TRBV6-1,-,CASSELAENTEAFF
TRBJ2-7,TRBV28,once,CASTRQGARNEQYF
TRBJ1-6,TRBV19,-,CASSAQISAGPSPLHF
TRBJ1-5,TRBV2,-,CASRKDGLQPQHF
TRBJ2-1,TRBV7-3,-,CASSSDRYNEQFF
TRBJ2-6,TRBV5-8,-,CASSLGRDRGYGSGANVLTF
TRBJ1-1,TRBV6-5,-,CASSYPGQGSTEAFF
TRBJ1-4,TRBV4-3,-,CASSQEVGAGGATNEKLFF
TRBJ1-2,TRBV30,-,CASASFYGYTF
TRBJ2-2,TRBV5-4,-,CASSPGGGNTGELFF
TRBJ2-1,TRBV2,-,CASSKRVGNNEQFF
TRBJ1-2,TRBV19,-,CASMGRLDFYGYTF
TRBJ2-1,TRBV5-1,-,CASSPTTTGRFENEQFF
TRBJ1-1,TRBV28,once,CASRNAGTTEAFF
TRBJ2-1,TRBV7-2,-,CASSLVPGVGLNEQFF
TRBJ2-3,TRBV5-6,-,CASSPPWDSTRDTQYF
TRBJ2-5,TRBV28,medium-sized,CASSPGLAEGQETQYF
TRBJ2-3,TRBV4-3,-,CASKGDRRKADTQYF
TRBJ1-1,TRBV28,-,CASSSVGELNTEAFF
TRBJ1-2,TRBV7-2,once,CASTPGFNYGYTF
TRBJ2-1,TRBV10-3,-,CAISRDEYNEQFF
TRBJ1-2,TRBV6-6,once,CASSYPWAGEYYGYTF
TRBJ2-7,TRBV2,-,CASSEAHGGTAYEQYF
TRBJ2-5,TRBV11-3,once,CASSRGGAFETQYF
TRBJ1-1,TRBV29-1,-,CSAPLVLGFNTEAFF
TRBJ2-1,TRBV9,-,CASSVGRRGWNEQFF
TRBJ1-6,TRBV5-4,few,CASSFGQYNSPLHF
TRBJ2-1,TRBV11-2,-,CASSLAAYNEQFF
TRBJ1-2,TRBV5-4,-,CASSAEGRRGYTF
TRBJ2-1,TRBV7-2,-,CASSPSYEQFF